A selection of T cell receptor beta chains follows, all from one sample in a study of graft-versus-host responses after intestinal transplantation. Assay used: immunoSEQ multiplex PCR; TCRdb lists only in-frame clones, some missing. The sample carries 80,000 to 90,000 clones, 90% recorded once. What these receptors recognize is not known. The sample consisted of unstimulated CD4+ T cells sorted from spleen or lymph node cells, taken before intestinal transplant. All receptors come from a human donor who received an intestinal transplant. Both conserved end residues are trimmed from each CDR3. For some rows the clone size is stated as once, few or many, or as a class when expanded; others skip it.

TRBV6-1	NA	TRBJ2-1	ASPRDRGGNEQF
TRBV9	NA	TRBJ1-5	ASSPERIGNQPQH
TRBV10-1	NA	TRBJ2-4	AIVPVHIQY
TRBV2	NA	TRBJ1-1	ASTPRGTDGTEAF
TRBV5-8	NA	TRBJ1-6	ASSLGGERSPLH
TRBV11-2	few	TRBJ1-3	ASSPGSGNTIY
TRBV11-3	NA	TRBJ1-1	ASSFGQNTEAF
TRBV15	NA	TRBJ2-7	ATSRDAGYEQY
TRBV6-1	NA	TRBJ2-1	ASRSSGGLFNEQF
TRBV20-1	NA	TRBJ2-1	SAASGDVQF
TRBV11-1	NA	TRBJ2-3	ASSPGLAGFADTQY
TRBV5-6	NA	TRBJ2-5	ASSFRTPGGETQY
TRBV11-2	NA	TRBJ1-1	ASSSPRGNTEAF
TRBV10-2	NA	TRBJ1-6	ASSAETRYNSPLH
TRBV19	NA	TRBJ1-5	ASSMGQGLRNQPQH
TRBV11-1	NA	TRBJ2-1	ASSEWTLNEQF
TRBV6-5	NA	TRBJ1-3	ASRPKSSGNTIY
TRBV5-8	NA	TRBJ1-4	ASSLTGSGEKLF
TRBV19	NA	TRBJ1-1	ASSTRQGNFDTEAF
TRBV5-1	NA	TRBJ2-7	ASSLGWHRGGDEQY
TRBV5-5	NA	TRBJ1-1	ASSFRGPVTEAF
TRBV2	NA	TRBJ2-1	ASSVTSGGPYNEQF
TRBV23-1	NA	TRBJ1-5	ASSLSASGQPQH
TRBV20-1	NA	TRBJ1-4	SAPRREKLF
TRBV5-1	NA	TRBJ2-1	ASSLTAAGGAYNEQF
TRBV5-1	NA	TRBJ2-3	ASSVQGERTDTQY
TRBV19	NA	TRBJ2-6	ASSPTGTYSGANVLT
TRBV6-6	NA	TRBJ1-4	ASSRYRGANEKLF
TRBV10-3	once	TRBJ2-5	AISEGGGQETQY
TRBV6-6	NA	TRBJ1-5	ASSFDRAFNQPQH
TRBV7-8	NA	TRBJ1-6	ASSGTGTGYSPLH
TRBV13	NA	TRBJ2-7	ASSLGGLGGEQY
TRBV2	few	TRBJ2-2	ASSERGDSRELF
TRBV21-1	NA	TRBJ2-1	ASSKGLAGNNEQF
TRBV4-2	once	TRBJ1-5	ASSQDESSTGFQPQH
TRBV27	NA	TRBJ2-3	ASSARPSGWGTDTQY
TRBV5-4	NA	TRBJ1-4	ASSLSGQGNEKLF
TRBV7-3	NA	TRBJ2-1	ASSFLAGATYNEQF
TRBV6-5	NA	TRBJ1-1	ASRHNREAF
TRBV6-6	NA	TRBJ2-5	ASRAGTLFQETQY
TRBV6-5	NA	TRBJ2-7	ASSYSRTSLSYEQY
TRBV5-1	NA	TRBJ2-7	ASSLARVDLSYEQY
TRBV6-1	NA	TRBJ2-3	ASREGADTQY
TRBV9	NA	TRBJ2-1	ASSDRGRGNNEQF
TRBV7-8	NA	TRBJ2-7	ASSLGTGSYEQY
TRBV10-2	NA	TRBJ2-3	ASSEGREVSITDTQY
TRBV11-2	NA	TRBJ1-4	ASSWDSYEKLF
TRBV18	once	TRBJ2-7	ASSPDRYEQY
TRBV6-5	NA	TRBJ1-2	ASSYSRRQGVVGYT
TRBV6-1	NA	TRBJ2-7	ASSRQTLSYEQY
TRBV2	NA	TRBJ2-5	ASSEAGGLGTQY
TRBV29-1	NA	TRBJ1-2	SAEIRDRGVGGYT
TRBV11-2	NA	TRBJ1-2	ASSLGGTDGYT
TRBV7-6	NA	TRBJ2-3	ASSNAGGTQY
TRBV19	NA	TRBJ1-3	ASSPDRGTGNTIY
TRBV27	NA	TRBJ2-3	ASSSRGHTDTQY
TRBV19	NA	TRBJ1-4	ASRATGGGEKLF
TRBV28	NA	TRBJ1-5	ASSSGGLNQPQH
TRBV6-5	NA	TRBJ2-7	ATGRGRVGHEQY